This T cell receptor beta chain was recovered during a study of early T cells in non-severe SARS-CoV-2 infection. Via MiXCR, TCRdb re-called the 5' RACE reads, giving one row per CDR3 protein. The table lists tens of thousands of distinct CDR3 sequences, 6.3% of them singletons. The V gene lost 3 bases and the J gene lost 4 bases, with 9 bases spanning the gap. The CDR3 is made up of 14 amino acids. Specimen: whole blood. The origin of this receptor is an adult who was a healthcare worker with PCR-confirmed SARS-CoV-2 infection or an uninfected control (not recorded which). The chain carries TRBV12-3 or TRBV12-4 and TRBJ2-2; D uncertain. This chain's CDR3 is CASSFPLITGELFF. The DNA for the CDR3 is TGTGCCAGCAGTTTCCCCCTGATCACCGGGGAGCTGTTTTTT.